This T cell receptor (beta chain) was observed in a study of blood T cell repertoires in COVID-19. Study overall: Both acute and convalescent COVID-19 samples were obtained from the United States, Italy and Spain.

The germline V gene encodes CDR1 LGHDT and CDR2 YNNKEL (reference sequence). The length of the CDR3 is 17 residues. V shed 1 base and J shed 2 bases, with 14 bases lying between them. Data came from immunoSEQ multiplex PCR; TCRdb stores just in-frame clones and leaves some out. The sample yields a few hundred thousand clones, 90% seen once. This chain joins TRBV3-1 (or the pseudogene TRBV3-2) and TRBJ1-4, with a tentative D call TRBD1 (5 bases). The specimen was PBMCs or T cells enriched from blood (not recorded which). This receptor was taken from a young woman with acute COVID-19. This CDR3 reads CASSQVASGSTNEKLFF. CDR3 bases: TGTGCCAGCAGCCAAGTCGCTTCAGGGTCGACTAATGAAAAACTGTTTTTT.